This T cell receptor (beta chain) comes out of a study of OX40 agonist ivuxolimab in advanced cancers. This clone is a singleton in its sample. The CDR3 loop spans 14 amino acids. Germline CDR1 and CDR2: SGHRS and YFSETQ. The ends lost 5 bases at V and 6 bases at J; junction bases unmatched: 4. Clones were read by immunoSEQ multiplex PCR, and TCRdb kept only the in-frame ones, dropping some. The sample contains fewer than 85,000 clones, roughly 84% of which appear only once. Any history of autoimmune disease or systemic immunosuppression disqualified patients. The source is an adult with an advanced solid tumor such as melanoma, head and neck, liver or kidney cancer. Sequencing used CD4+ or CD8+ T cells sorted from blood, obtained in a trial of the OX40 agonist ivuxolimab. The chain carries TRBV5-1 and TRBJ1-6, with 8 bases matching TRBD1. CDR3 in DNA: TGCGCCAGCAGATTTGACAGGGGTAATTCACCCCTCCACTTT. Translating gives CASRFDRGNSPLHF. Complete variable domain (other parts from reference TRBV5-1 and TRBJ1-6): KAGVTQTPRYLIKTRGQQVTLSCSPISGHRSVSWYQQTPGQGLQFLFEYFSETQRNKGNFPGRFSGRQFSNSRSEMNVSTLELGDSALYLCASRFDRGNSPLHFGNGTRLTVT.